This T cell receptor (beta chain) appears in the sequencing data of a study of monozygotic twins with inflammatory bowel disease. General study findings and limits: Repertoire similarity was not found to differ between concordant and discordant twins, possibly from limited power.

Whole blood supplied total RNA, and T cells were not sorted. Per the germline V gene, CDR1 is SQVTM and CDR2 is ANQGSEA. The CDR3 is 16 amino acids. Investigators made cDNA in eight separate reactions per sample. A 6-nucleotide sample barcode was carried by the UMIs, which template switching added. TCRdb reprocessed the 5' RACE reads, with one entry per CDR3 protein and no DNA. The sample holds about 450,000 distinct CDR3 sequences. Points on this clonotype: Its cognate antigen is unknown.

The sequenced sample was blood. The chain carries TRBV29-1 and TRBJ2-2; the D gene TCRdb calls, TRBD2, cannot be checked with no DNA. The clonotype was recovered from a human donor with ulcerative colitis or Crohn's disease, or a healthy co-twin of an affected twin (not recorded which). The CDR3: CSVFLGAGERTGELFF.